The rows below give T cell receptor beta chains drawn from one sample of a study of T cells in Graves' hyperthyroidism and ophthalmopathy. Via MiXCR, TCRdb re-called the multiplex PCR reads, giving one row per CDR3 protein. This sample has 400,000 to 600,000 distinct CDR3 sequences, with 16% found just once. Sample: blood. The receptors come from a woman in her 30s with Graves' ophthalmopathy. Both conserved end residues are part of each CDR3. The D gene is left open where the match is weak. Size tells how often a clone was seen (once, few, many) or the class of an expanded clone, and some rows leave it out.

size: many
V: TRBV7-3
D: TRBD1
CDR3: CASRTQGDRDTGELFF

size: -
V: TRBV18
D: TRBD1
CDR3: CASSPAGGQGDQPQHF

size: many
V: TRBV20-1
D: -
CDR3: CSARDSWGHGYTF

size: few
V: TRBV7-2
D: TRBD2
CDR3: CASSLWLSGSSGEQYF

size: many
V: TRBV3-1
D: -
CDR3: CASSQRTENTEAFF

size: few
V: TRBV5-8
D: -
CDR3: CASSSRPLRAPNEKLFF

size: -
V: TRBV6-2/TRBV6-3
D: -
CDR3: CASSYPGQFSYNSPLHF

size: many
V: TRBV20-1
D: -
CDR3: CSASGLALGGEQFF

size: -
V: TRBV5-6
D: -
CDR3: CASSLWTGRKNTEAFF

size: -
V: TRBV6-2/TRBV6-3
D: -
CDR3: CASSYRLLLGEQYF

size: -
V: TRBV9
D: TRBD2
CDR3: CASSVVAGGPEQYF

size: many
V: TRBV28
D: TRBD2
CDR3: CASIPFWREGTDTQYF

size: few
V: TRBV5-1
D: TRBD1
CDR3: CASSSPDREEEKLFF

size: -
V: TRBV6-2/TRBV6-3
D: -
CDR3: CASRPPGQPSYEQYF

size: many
V: TRBV11-2
D: -
CDR3: CASSLSTANYGYTF

size: many
V: TRBV30
D: -
CDR3: CAWKGRGEKLFF

size: few
V: TRBV4-3
D: TRBD1
CDR3: CASSQGQGGLYGYTF

size: few
V: TRBV6-1
D: TRBD1
CDR3: CASSPTGFLETQYF

size: -
V: TRBV20-1
D: TRBD2
CDR3: CSARDDSGINYEQYF

size: many
V: TRBV6-2/TRBV6-3
D: -
CDR3: CASVDPNTEAFF

size: -
V: TRBV4-3
D: -
CDR3: CASSQERGPQHF

size: many
V: TRBV3-1
D: TRBD2
CDR3: CASSQDPSGRTNTGELFF

size: many
V: TRBV20-1
D: -
CDR3: CSARGGSPGPQHF

size: -
V: TRBV11-2
D: -
CDR3: CASSLDFGDTGELFF

size: -
V: TRBV6-1
D: -
CDR3: CASSEQGAGNTIYF

size: -
V: TRBV11-3
D: -
CDR3: CVSSLGAGELFF

size: -
V: TRBV5-1
D: -
CDR3: CAGSLAGTSYEQYF

size: few
V: TRBV6-1
D: TRBD2
CDR3: CASSVRLAGVLSEQYF

size: many
V: TRBV20-1
D: TRBD2
CDR3: CSARDLAGGEDTQYF

size: few
V: TRBV9
D: -
CDR3: CASSFSTAGPYEQYF

size: -
V: TRBV4-3
D: -
CDR3: CASSPQRDQPQHF

size: many
V: TRBV20-1
D: -
CDR3: CSAVFGGSSYNEQFF

size: -
V: TRBV4-1
D: -
CDR3: CASSQAPTTLDLNEKLFF

size: few
V: TRBV28
D: TRBD2
CDR3: CASSGLENTGELFF

size: few
V: TRBV15
D: -
CDR3: CATSRVEDSNQPQHF

size: -
V: TRBV6-2/TRBV6-3
D: TRBD2
CDR3: CASTILAASGRREQFF

size: many
V: TRBV12-3/TRBV12-4
D: TRBD2
CDR3: CASSLVASGSDEQFF

size: many
V: TRBV20-1
D: -
CDR3: CSARDSGLGSYNEQFF

size: -
V: TRBV7-9
D: -
CDR3: CASSTYDTQYF

size: -
V: TRBV2
D: -
CDR3: CASSEAGRATEAFF

size: -
V: TRBV19
D: -
CDR3: CASSIETKPQHF

size: few
V: TRBV4-3
D: -
CDR3: CASSQEGLQNYGYTF

size: many
V: TRBV7-3
D: -
CDR3: CASSPLPSDNEQFF

size: -
V: TRBV28
D: -
CDR3: CASRSRMEAFF

size: -
V: TRBV10-3
D: -
CDR3: CAIRVARKGNTIYF

size: -
V: TRBV11-2
D: -
CDR3: CASSLDLIQAFF

size: -
V: TRBV6-2/TRBV6-3
D: -
CDR3: CASSRPPSNEQFF

size: -
V: TRBV7-3
D: TRBD2
CDR3: CASSLPGGRTYNEQFF

size: -
V: TRBV7-9
D: -
CDR3: CASSFFRTENTGELFF

size: -
V: TRBV25-1
D: -
CDR3: CASSESRGGGNTGELFF

size: many
V: TRBV6-1
D: TRBD2
CDR3: CASSENPLAGVTQYF

size: many
V: TRBV11-2
D: -
CDR3: CASSPRERALYQETQYF

size: few
V: TRBV7-2
D: -
CDR3: CASSFIPVTEAFF

size: many
V: TRBV12-3/TRBV12-4
D: -
CDR3: CASSLGNPYEQYF

size: -
V: TRBV7-2
D: -
CDR3: CASSLARRAGNTIYF

size: many
V: TRBV2
D: TRBD2
CDR3: CASTDAGREDTQYF

size: many
V: TRBV5-1
D: TRBD2
CDR3: CASSSGLEVPLEQYF